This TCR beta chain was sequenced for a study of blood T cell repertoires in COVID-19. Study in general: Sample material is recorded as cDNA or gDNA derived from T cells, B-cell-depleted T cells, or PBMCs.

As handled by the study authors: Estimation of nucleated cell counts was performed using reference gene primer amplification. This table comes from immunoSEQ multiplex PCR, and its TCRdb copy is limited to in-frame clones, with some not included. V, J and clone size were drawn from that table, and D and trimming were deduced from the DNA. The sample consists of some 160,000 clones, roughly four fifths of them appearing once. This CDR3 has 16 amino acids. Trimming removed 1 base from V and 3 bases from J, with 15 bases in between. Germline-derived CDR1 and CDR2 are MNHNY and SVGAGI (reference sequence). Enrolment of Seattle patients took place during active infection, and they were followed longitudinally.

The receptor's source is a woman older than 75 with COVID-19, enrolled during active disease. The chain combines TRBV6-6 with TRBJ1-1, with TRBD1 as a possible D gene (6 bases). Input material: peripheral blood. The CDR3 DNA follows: TGTGCCAGCAGTTACTTGGGACTGGGGGGGCACACTGAAGCTTTCTTT. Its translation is CASSYLGLGGHTEAFF.